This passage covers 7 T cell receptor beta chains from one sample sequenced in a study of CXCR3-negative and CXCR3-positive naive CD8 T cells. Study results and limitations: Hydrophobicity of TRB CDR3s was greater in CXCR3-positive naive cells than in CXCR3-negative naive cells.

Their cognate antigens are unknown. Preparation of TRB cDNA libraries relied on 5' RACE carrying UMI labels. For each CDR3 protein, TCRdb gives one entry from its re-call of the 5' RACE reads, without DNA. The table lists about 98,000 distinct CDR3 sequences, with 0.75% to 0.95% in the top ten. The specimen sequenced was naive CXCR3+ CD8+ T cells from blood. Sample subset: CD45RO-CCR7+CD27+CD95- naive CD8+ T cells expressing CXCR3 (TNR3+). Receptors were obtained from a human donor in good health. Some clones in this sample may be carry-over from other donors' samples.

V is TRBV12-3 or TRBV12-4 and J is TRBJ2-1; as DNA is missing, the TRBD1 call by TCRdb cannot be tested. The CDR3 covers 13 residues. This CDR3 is CASGTGRGDEQFF.

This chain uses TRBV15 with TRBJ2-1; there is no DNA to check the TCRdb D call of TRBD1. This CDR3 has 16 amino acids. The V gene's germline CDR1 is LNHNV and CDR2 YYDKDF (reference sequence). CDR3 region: CATSRDGTGSHNEQFF. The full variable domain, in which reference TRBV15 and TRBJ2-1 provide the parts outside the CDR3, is DAMVIQNPRYQVTQFGKPVTLSCSQTLNHNVMYWYQQKSSQAPKLLFHYYDKDFNNEADTPDNFQSRRPNTSFCFLDIRSPGLGDTAMYLCATSRDGTGSHNEQFFGPGTRLTVL.

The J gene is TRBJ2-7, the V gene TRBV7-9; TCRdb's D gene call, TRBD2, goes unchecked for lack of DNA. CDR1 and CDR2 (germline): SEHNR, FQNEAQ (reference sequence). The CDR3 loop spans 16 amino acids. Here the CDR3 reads CASSLVLGAFSYEQYF.

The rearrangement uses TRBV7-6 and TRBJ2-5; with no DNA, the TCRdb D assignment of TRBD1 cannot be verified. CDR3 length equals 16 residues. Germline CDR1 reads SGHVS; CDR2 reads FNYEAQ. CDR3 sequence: CASRLARLGGQETQYF.

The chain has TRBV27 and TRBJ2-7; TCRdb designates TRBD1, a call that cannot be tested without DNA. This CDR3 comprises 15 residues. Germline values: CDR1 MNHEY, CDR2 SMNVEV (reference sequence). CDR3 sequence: CASSLSSGTGNEQYF.

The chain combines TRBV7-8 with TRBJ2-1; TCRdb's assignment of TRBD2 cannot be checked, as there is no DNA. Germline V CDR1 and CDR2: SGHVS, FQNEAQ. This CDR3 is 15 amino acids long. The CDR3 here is CASSLEGGMGFWQFF.

CDR3 protein: CASTYRGITEAFF. The rearrangement joins TRBV28 to TRBJ1-1. Germline assignment: CDR1 MDHEN and CDR2 SYDVKM. This CDR3 spans 13 amino acids.